This is a list of T cell receptor beta chains from one sample in a study of blood T cell repertoires in COVID-19. Sequencing was performed with immunoSEQ multiplex PCR; in TCRdb, only in-frame clones are kept and a portion is missing. Of about 160,000 clones detected, around 83% appear once; the ten largest clones hold 3.6%. Sequenced material: PBMCs or T cells enriched from blood (not recorded which). These receptors were taken from a woman aged 50 to 65 in a cohort exposed to, infected with or recovered from COVID-19 (not recorded which). CDR3s include the opening cysteine and the closing phenylalanine or tryptophan. A D gene is named only where the DNA matches it firmly. For some rows the clone size is stated as once, few or many, or as a class when expanded; others skip it.

clone_size j_call d_call v_call cdr3_nt cdr3_aa
. TRBJ1-5 . TRBV28 TGTGCCAGCAGTTTAAACAGGGTTCAGCCCCAGCATTTT CASSLNRVQPQHF
few TRBJ2-4 . TRBV21-1 TGTGCCAGCAGCAAATTTGGGCGGCGGAAGTTCTGTGGGAGAGACATTCAGTACTTC CASSKFGRRKFCGRDIQYF
. TRBJ1-6 . TRBV28 TGTGCCAGCACGGACCGGGACAATAATTCACCCCTCCACTTT CASTDRDNNSPLHF
. TRBJ2-1 . TRBV4-1 TGCGCCAGCAGCCAACCTGGCGATCTCAGGAATGAGCAGTTCTTC CASSQPGDLRNEQFF
. TRBJ2-7 . TRBV12-3/TRBV12-4 TGTGCCAGCAGTTTAGCGCGGGAGCAGTACTTC CASSLAREQYF
. TRBJ2-1 TRBD1 TRBV7-9 TGTGCCAGCACAATGAAGAGGCAGGGGGTGGGGAATGAGCAGTTCTTC CASTMKRQGVGNEQFF
. TRBJ2-3 . TRBV29-1 TGCAGCGTTGGTAGCGGTCGTGAGTGGGATACGCAGTATTTT CSVGSGREWDTQYF
. TRBJ1-5 TRBD1 TRBV2 TGTGCCAGCAGAGGACAGGGGATAGGCAATCAGCCCCAGCATTTT CASRGQGIGNQPQHF
. TRBJ1-4 TRBD1 TRBV27 TGTGCCAGCAGAGGTCATGACAGGGCCAATGAAAAACTGTTTTTT CASRGHDRANEKLFF
. TRBJ2-1 . TRBV18 TGTGCCAGCTCACCACCTACGGGAAGGAGTCCGAGCTACAATGAGCAGTTCTTC CASSPPTGRSPSYNEQFF
once TRBJ2-7 . TRBV28 TGTGCCAGCAGTTTCGGGGATATCGAGCAGTACTTC CASSFGDIEQYF
. TRBJ2-2 TRBD1 TRBV4-1 TGCGCCATCTCCGGGACAGGGGTCCTTTGGGGGGAGCTGTTTTTT CAISGTGVLWGELFF
. TRBJ2-5 . TRBV19 TGTGCCAGTAGTATTAGAGGCTCAGAGACCCAGTACTTC CASSIRGSETQYF
. TRBJ1-2 TRBD1 TRBV9 TGTGCCAGCAGCGCGGGGGGGACAGGGCAACTCTATGGCTACACCTTC CASSAGGTGQLYGYTF
. TRBJ1-5 TRBD1 TRBV23-1 TGCGCCAGCAGGCCTGATGAGGACAGGGGCAATCAGCCCCAGCATTTT CASRPDEDRGNQPQHF
once TRBJ2-2 TRBD1 TRBV9 TGTGCCAGCAGCGCCCCCGGATGGACAGGGGATATCGGGGAGCTGTTTTTT CASSAPGWTGDIGELFF
once TRBJ1-2 . TRBV5-5 TGTGCCAGCAGCTTCGGCGGAAGTAACTATGGCTACACCTTC CASSFGGSNYGYTF
. TRBJ2-1 . TRBV24-1 TGTGCCACCAGTGATCACGCAGGGGTGAGGGGTGAGCAGTTCTTC CATSDHAGVRGEQFF
. TRBJ2-5 . TRBV6-5 TGTGCCAGCAGTTCCGTGACGACAGGCGAGACCCAGTACTTC CASSSVTTGETQYF
. TRBJ2-1 . TRBV19 TGTGCCAGTAGTATACAATTACTAGGCAATGAGCAGTTCTTC CASSIQLLGNEQFF
few TRBJ1-2 . TRBV19 TGTGCCAGTAGTACACAGGGTTATGGCTACACCTTC CASSTQGYGYTF
. TRBJ1-1 . TRBV9 TGTGCCAGCAGCGGAAGCAGGGGCAACACTGAAGCTTTCTTT CASSGSRGNTEAFF